The sequence of this T cell receptor beta chain was determined in a study of shared clonotypes between healthy human individuals. Study information: Every donor yielded three CD4 naive, three CD4 memory, two CD8 naive and one CD8 memory plate. Broader study findings: Rarefaction showed that sequencing of sorted subsets was incomplete (despite large depth). Non-shared clonotypes displayed generation probabilities falling below those of clonotypes present in all four donors. Larger estimated richness was generally seen in naive subsets than in memory subsets.

Details on this clone: Its cognate antigen is unknown.

V dropped 2 bases and J dropped 4 bases, with 7 bases sitting between them. This CDR3 spans 13 amino acids. Germline assignment: CDR1 SGHAT and CDR2 FQNNGV. Assay used: immunoSEQ multiplex PCR; TCRdb lists only in-frame clones, some missing. The sample contains about 2.4 million clones, roughly 93% of which appear only once. The clonotype comes from a man younger than 35 in good health. Some clones in this sample may be carry-over from other donors' samples. The source material was naive CD4+ T cells from PBMCs. Subset noted: CD45RA+ positively selected. V gene TRBV11-2 combines with J gene TRBJ2-3; D is undetermined. CDR3 DNA: TGTGCCAGCAGCTTAATTTCGGCAGATACGCAGTATTTT. It specifies CASSLISADTQYF.